The following is a T cell receptor beta chain sequence with its context. Its specificity is not known. A second roughly 6 to 12 cycle PCR used barcoded and J-beta primers. In TCRdb, the 5' RACE reads were re-called with MiXCR into one record per CDR3 protein. The table records just under 750,000 distinct CDR3 sequences, 22% of them present only once. The sample comes from a study of blood T cells in healthy people across ages. General study points: Diversity was estimated from one million T cells, and these estimates were considered underestimates.

This CDR3 is built from 16 residues. Looked up from germline, CDR1 is KGHSH and CDR2 is LQKENI. The source of this sequence is a man in his 70s in good health. This chain joins TRBV18 and TRBJ2-5; 12 bases agree with TRBD2. The J call could be wrong; TRBJ2-1 is a better fit for the DNA end. The sample taken for sequencing was blood. The CDR3 is CASSPGLAGGSDEQFF. Written as DNA, the CDR3 is TGTGCCAGCTCACCAGGTCTAGCGGGAGGGTCTGATGAGCAGTTCTTC.